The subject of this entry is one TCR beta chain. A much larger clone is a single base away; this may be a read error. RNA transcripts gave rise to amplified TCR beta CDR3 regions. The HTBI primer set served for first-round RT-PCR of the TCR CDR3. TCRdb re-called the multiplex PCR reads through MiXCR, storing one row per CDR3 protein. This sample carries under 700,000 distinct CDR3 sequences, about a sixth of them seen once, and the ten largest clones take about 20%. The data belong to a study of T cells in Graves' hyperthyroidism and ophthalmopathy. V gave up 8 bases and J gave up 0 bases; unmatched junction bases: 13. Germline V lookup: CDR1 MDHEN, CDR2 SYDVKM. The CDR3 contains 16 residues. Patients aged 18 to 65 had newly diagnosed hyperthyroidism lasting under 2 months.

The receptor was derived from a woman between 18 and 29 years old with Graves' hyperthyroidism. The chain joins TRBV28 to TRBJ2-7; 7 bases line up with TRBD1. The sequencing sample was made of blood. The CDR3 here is CASGPLSGQNSYEQYF. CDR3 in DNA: TGTGCCAGCGGCCCATTGTCGGGACAGAACTCCTACGAGCAGTACTTC.